Below, 15 T cell receptor beta chains from the same sample are listed, as sequenced in a study of shared clonotypes between healthy human individuals. Sequenced by immunoSEQ multiplex PCR; TCRdb stores in-frame clones only, minus some. Here the sample spans around 2,000,000 clones, 90% to 95% being singletons. What was sequenced was naive CD4+ T cells sorted from blood. Subset specified: CD45RA+ positively selected. These TCRs come from a man aged 18 to 30 in good health.

The V gene is TRBV18, the J gene TRBJ1-2; D unclear. V lost 2 bases and J 8 bases, leaving 6 bases between the germline ends. Germline V lookup: CDR1 KGHSH, CDR2 LQKENI. CDR3 size: 11 residues. The CDR3 loop reads CASSPEVGYTF. The CDR3 DNA follows: TGTGCCAGCTCACCAGAAGTGGGCTACACCTTC.

This clone showed up just a few times. The chain is built from TRBV28 and TRBJ1-6; a possible D gene is TRBD1 (5 bases). Germline CDR1 is MDHEN and CDR2 is SYDVKM. Trimming left V 7 bases short and J 14 bases short, with 12 bases between. The CDR3 consists of 11 residues. This chain's CDR3 is CASNRGRALHF. The DNA for the CDR3 is TGTGCCAGCAACCGGGGGAGGGCCCTCCACTTT.

The chain uses TRBV5-6 and TRBJ2-3, with unresolved D. The CDR3 loop spans 17 amino acids. The V gene's germline CDR1 is SGHDT and CDR2 YYEEEE. Deletions cut 1 base from V and 7 bases from J, with 22 bases between. CDR3 DNA sequence: TGTGCCAGCAGCTTGCGCCCGGACCGAACGGTTGCTTATACGCAGTATTTT. The encoded protein is CASSLRPDRTVAYTQYF.

The CDR3 loop is CASSFWGNSPLHF. The CDR3 DNA follows: TGTGCCAGCAGCTTTTGGGGAAATTCACCCCTCCACTTT. The chain has TRBV5-6 and TRBJ1-6; D ambiguous. V lost 2 bases and J lost 7, with 7 bases in between. The CDR3 consists of 13 residues. The germline CDR1 and CDR2 sequences are SGHDT and YYEEEE.

Turning to this clone: Compared with germline, one end of the junction differs, possibly owing to a read error. Other DNA sequences within the sample encode an identical CDR3. CDR3 coding DNA: TGCGCCAGCAGCTTGAGGCAGGGGAACACCGGGGAACTGTTTTTT. This sequence encodes CASSLRQGNTGELFF. The V gene is TRBV5-1, the J gene TRBJ2-2; possibly TRBD1 for D (6 bases). The CDR3 loop spans 15 amino acids. The germline V gene has CDR1 SGHRS and CDR2 YFSETQ.

The J gene is TRBJ2-2, the V gene TRBV30; D unclear. CDR3 length: 15 amino acids. V was clipped by 4 bases and J by 5 bases, with 17 bases between them. Germline assignment: CDR1 GTSNPN and CDR2 SVGIG (reference sequence). The CDR3 here is CAWMASPTGTGELFF. CDR3 nucleotide sequence: TGTGCCTGGATGGCTTCCCCGACTGGGACCGGGGAGCTGTTTTTT.

This chain links TRBV13 with TRBJ1-4; TRBD1 matches 8 bases. Trimming at V came to 5 bases and at J to 8 bases, leaving 10 bases not matched to a gene. Germline V CDR1 and CDR2: PRHDT, FYEKMQ (reference sequence). This CDR3 region has 15 residues. Written as DNA, the CDR3 is TGTGCCAGCAGCGTGAGGACAGGGCACGGCGAAAAACTGTTTTTT. Residues: CASSVRTGHGEKLFF.

The genes are TRBV6-1 and TRBJ1-3; D remains ambiguous. Germline V gene sequence: CDR1 MNHNS, CDR2 SASEGT. V was cut by 5 bases and J by 0 bases, with 8 bases left in between. The CDR3 is 14 amino acids. The CDR3 DNA reads as TGTGCCAGCAGTCCCCTTGACTCTGGAAACACCATATATTTT. The encoded protein is CASSPLDSGNTIYF.

In DNA form, the CDR3 reads TGTGCCAGCAGTGAAGGTTCCCATTTGTATGGCTACACCTTC. It is translated as CASSEGSHLYGYTF. V and J are TRBV2 and TRBJ1-2; D is ambiguous. Per germline, CDR1 SNHLY and CDR2 FYNNEI. This CDR3 has 14 residues. Trimming shortened V by 1 base and J by 5 bases, and 11 bases separated the two germline ends.

For this clone: The same CDR3 arises from other DNA sequences in this sample as well. The J gene is TRBJ1-1, the V gene TRBV5-4; the D gene is possibly TRBD1 (5 bases). Germline V gives CDR1 SGHNT, CDR2 YYREEE (reference sequence). V lost 5 bases and J lost 1, with 9 bases in between. CDR3 length equals 13 residues. CDR3 nucleotides: TGTGCCAGCAGTGTGCAGGGGAACACTGAAGCTTTCTTT. Translated, it gives CASSVQGNTEAFF.

The chain joins TRBV5-4 to TRBJ2-5; 9 bases agree with TRBD2. The CDR3 is 15 amino acids. V shed 1 base, J shed 0 bases, and the junction held 1 base outside the gene matches. Germline CDR1 and CDR2: SGHNT and YYREEE (reference sequence). For the CDR3, the DNA is TGTGCCAGCAGCTTGCAGCGGGGGGACCAAGAGACCCAGTACTTC. Translated, it gives CASSLQRGDQETQYF. The full variable domain, rest sourced from reference TRBV5-4 and TRBJ2-5, is ETGVTQSPTHLIKTRGQQVTLRCSSQSGHNTVSWYQQALGQGPQFIFQYYREEENGRGNFPPRFSGLQFPNYSSELNVNALELDDSALYLCASSLQRGDQETQYFGPGTRLLVL.

J is TRBJ1-2 and V is TRBV6-5; the match to TRBD1 covers 7 bases. The CDR3 has 14 residues. V was clipped by 6 bases and J by 4 bases; unmatched bases: 8. Germline V gene lookup returns CDR1 MNHEY and CDR2 SVGAGI. This chain's CDR3 is CASRATGATYGYTF. DNA for the CDR3: TGTGCCAGCAGGGCAACAGGGGCCACCTATGGCTACACCTTC.

This rearrangement joins TRBV29-1 to TRBJ2-3; TRBD1 matches at 9 bases. The CDR3 extends over 13 amino acids. The germline CDR1 and CDR2 sequences are SQVTM and ANQGSEA. The V and J ends lost 6 bases and 5 bases, in that order; junction bases with no gene match: 6. CDR3 DNA: TGCAGCGTGTCAGGACAGGGGATAGATACGCAGTATTTT. Amino acids: CSVSGQGIDTQYF.

The rearrangement uses TRBV7-9 and TRBJ1-4, with 8 bases matching TRBD1. The germline V gene encodes CDR1 SEHNR and CDR2 FQNEAQ (reference sequence). The CDR3 has 15 amino acids. V dropped 5 bases and J dropped 7; count of bases not matched to a gene: 9. The CDR3 spells CASSPWDRLAEKLFF. The CDR3, as DNA: TGTGCCAGCAGCCCATGGGACAGGTTGGCTGAAAAACTGTTTTTT.

The CDR3 region has the DNA TGTGCCAGTAGTCCCACCGGGACTAGTTCCACAGATACGCAGTATTTT. Residues: CASSPTGTSSTDTQYF. The genes are TRBV19 and TRBJ2-3; 8 nucleotides align to TRBD2. From germline, CDR1 is LNHDA and CDR2 SQIVND (reference sequence). The CDR3 extends over 16 amino acids. The J segment lost 2 bases and the V segment lost 5 bases, leaving 9 bases of the junction unmatched.